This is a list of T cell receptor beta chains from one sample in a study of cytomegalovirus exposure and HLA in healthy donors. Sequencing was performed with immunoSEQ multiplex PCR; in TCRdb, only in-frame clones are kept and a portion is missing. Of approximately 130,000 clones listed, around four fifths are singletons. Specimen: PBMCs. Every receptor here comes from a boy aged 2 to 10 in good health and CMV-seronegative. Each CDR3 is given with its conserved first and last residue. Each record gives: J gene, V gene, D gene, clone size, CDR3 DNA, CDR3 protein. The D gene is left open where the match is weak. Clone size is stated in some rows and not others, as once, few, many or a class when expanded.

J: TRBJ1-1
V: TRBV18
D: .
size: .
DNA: TGTGCCAGCTCACCAAATAGACAGAACACTGAAGCTTTCTTT
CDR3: CASSPNRQNTEAFF

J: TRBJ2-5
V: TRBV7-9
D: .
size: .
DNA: TGTGCCAGCAGCATAACTGCGGGGAACCAAGAGACCCAGTACTTC
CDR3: CASSITAGNQETQYF

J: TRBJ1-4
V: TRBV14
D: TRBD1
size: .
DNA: TGTGCCGGCCGGGACAGGGGAACTAATGAAAAACTGTTTTTT
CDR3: CAGRDRGTNEKLFF

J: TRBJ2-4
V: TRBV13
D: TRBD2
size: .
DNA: TGTGCCAGCAGCTTAGGCCGCCGGGGGGATACCAAAAACATTCAGTACTTC
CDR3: CASSLGRRGDTKNIQYF

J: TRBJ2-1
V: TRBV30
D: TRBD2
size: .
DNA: TGTGCCTGGAGTGTAACTAGCGGGACGAATGAGCAGTTCTTC
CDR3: CAWSVTSGTNEQFF

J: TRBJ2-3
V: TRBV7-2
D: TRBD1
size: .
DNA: TGTGCCAGCAGCTTGGACAGGGCGGTGGGCACAGATACGCAGTATTTT
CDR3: CASSLDRAVGTDTQYF

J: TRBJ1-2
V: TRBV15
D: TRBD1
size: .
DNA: TGTGCCACCAGCAGTACCGGGACAGGGTTTTACTATGGCTACACCTTC
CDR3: CATSSTGTGFYYGYTF

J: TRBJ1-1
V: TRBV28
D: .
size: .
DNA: TGTGCCAGCAGTTTGCGGGCGGCGGGCACTGAAGCTTTCTTT
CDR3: CASSLRAAGTEAFF

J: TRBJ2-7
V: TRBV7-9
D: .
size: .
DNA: TGTGCCAGCCCCCCCACGATGCGGGGGCAAGTGGTCGAGCAGTACTTC
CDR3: CASPPTMRGQVVEQYF

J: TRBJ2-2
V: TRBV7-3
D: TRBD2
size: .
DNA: TGTGCCAGCAGGGGGGGGGAGGGCACCGGGGAGCTGTTTTTT
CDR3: CASRGGEGTGELFF

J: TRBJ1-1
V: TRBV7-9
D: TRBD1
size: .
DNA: TGTGCCAGCAGATATGGGACAGCAAACACTGAAGCTTTCTTT
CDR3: CASRYGTANTEAFF

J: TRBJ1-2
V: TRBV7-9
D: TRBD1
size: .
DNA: TGTGCCAGCAGCTTAGGCTTCCTGGACAGGGGTCGACACTATGGCTACACCTTC
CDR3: CASSLGFLDRGRHYGYTF

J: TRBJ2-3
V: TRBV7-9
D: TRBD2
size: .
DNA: TGTGCCAGCAGCTTGACTAGCGGGGGGGGAGATACGCAGTATTTT
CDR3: CASSLTSGGGDTQYF

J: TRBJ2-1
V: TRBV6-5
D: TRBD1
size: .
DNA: TGTGCCAGCTTTCAGGGGGATGAGCAGTTCTTC
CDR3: CASFQGDEQFF

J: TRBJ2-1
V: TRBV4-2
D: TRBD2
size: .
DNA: TGTGCCAGCAGCCCCAATGAGCGGGGGGGTGGTGAGCAGTTCTTC
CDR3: CASSPNERGGGEQFF

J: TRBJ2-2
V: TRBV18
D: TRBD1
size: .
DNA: TGTGCCAGCTCACAGTATTCCAGGGGGCTGGTTTCTGCCGGGGAGCTGTTTTTT
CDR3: CASSQYSRGLVSAGELFF

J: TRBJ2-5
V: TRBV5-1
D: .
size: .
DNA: TGCGCCAGCAGCTTGGAGTCGAGGCACGAGACCCAGTACTTC
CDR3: CASSLESRHETQYF

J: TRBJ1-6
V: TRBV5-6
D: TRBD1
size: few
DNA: TGTGCCAGCAGCTTGGTAGGGGGCGAATATTCACCCCTCCACTTT
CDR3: CASSLVGGEYSPLHF

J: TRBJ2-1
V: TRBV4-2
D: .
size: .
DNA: TGTGCCAGCAGCCAAGGTGCGCGGGGTGAGCAGTTCTTC
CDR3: CASSQGARGEQFF

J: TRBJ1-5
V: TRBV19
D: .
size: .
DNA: TGTGCCAGTAAGAGGATACAAGGTAACAATCAGCCCCAGCATTTT
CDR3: CASKRIQGNNQPQHF

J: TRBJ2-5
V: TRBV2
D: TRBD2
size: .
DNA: TGTGCCAGCAATCTAGCGGAGCACCAAGAGACCCAGTACTTC
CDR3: CASNLAEHQETQYF

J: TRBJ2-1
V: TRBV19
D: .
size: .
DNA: TGTGCCAGTAGTATACCGGGAGAGCAGTTCTTC
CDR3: CASSIPGEQFF

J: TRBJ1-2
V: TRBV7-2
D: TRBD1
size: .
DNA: TGTGCCAGCAGCTTCGACAGGGGGCCTTCTAACTATGGCTACACCTTC
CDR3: CASSFDRGPSNYGYTF

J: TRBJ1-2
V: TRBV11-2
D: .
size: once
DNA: TGTGCCAGCAGCTTAGCGAGGGATGGCTACACCTTC
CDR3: CASSLARDGYTF

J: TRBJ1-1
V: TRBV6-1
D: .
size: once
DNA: TGTGCCAGCAGTGAAGGTGGAGGGATCACTGAAGCTTTCTTT
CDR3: CASSEGGGITEAFF

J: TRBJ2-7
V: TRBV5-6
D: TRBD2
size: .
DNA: TGTGCCAGCAGTTTTCCGGGACTAGCCTCCTACGAGCAGTACTTC
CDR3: CASSFPGLASYEQYF

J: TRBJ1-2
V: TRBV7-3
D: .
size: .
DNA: TGTGCCAGCGGCACAGGGATGGGGGGCTACACCTTC
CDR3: CASGTGMGGYTF

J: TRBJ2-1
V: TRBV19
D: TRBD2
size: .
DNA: TGTGCCAGTAGACATGGACTAGCGGTATACAATGAGCAGTTCTTC
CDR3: CASRHGLAVYNEQFF

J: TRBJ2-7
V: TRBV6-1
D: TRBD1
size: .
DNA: TGTGCCAGCAGTGAGGACAGGGCATTCAACGAGCAGTACTTC
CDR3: CASSEDRAFNEQYF

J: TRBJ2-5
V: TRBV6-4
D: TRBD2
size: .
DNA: TGTGCCAGCAGTGAGGGACTAGCGGGAGTGGAGACCCAGTACTTC
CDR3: CASSEGLAGVETQYF

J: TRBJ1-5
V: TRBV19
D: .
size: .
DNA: TGTGCCAGCGTTAGCAGGGGCGAATATAGCAATCAGCCCCAGCATTTT
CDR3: CASVSRGEYSNQPQHF

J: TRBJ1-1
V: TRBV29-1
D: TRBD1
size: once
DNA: TGCAGCGTTGAAGACAGGGGGCGAGGCACTGAAGCTTTCTTT
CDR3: CSVEDRGRGTEAFF

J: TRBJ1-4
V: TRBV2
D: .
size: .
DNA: TGTGCCAGCAGTGAAGGCGGGAGGGGAAGAGGGAAAAAACTGTTTTTT
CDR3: CASSEGGRGRGKKLFF

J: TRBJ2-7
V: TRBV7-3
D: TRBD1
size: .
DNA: TGTGCCAGCAGCTTAGAGGGGGCCGGGTTGCTTTCCTTCTACTTC
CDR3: CASSLEGAGLLSFYF

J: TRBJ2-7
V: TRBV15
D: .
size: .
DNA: TGTGCCACCAGCAGCCCTCGACAGGAGAGCTCCTACGAGCAGTACTTC
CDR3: CATSSPRQESSYEQYF

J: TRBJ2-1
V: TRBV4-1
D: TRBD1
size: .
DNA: TGCGCCAGCAGCCGAACCGGGACAGGGAAGTTCTTC
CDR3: CASSRTGTGKFF

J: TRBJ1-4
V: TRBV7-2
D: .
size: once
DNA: TGTGCCAGCAGCTTAGTTCAGGTTCACAATGAAAAACTGTTTTTT
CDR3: CASSLVQVHNEKLFF

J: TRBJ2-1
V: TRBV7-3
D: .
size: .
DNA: TGTGCCAGCAGCTTGACCCTCAGGGGGGTACACAATGAGCAGTTCTTC
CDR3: CASSLTLRGVHNEQFF

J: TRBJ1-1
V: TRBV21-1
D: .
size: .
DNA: TGTGCCAGCAGCAATATCCCAGGGAACACTGAAGCTTTCTTT
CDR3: CASSNIPGNTEAFF

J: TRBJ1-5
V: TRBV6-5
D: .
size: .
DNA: TGTGCCACCCCTTCAGGGGCAGGGCGGACTCAGCCCCAGCATTTT
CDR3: CATPSGAGRTQPQHF

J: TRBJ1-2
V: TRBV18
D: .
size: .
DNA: TGTGCCAGCTCCAACCCCGGCGGAGACTATGGCTACACCTTC
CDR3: CASSNPGGDYGYTF

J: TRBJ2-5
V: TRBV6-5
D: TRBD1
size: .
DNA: TGTGCCAGCAGCCCGGACAGGGGGCGCCAAGAGACCCAGTACTTC
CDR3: CASSPDRGRQETQYF